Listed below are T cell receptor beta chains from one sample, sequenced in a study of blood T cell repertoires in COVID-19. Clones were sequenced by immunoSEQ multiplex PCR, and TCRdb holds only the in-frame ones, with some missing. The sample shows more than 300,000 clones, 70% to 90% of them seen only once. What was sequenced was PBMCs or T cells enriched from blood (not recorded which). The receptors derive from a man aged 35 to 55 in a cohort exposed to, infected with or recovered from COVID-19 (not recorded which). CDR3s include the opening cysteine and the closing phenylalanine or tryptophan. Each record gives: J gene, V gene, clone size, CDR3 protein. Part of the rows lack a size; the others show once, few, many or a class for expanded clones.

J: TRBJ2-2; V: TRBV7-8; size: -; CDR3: CASSSYRLEEELFF
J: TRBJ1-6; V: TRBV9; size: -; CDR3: CASSGQGIVSPLHF
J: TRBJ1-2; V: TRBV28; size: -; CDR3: CASSLSSGQGNYGYTF
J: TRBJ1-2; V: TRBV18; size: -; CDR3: CASSPPGGHYTF
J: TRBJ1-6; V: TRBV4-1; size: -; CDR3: CASSREEVQDSPLHF
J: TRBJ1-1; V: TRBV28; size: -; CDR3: CASRLQGAPAFF
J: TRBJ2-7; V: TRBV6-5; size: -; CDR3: CASSDGTAYEQYF
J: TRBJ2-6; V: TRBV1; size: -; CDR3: CTSSQESTGASLSGANVLTF
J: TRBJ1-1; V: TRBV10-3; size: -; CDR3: CAIGRPGDGNTEAFF
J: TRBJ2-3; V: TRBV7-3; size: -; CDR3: CASAATGGVGVDTQYF
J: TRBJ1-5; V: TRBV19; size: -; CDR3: CASSHQGALGNQPQHF
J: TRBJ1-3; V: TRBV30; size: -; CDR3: CAWSVQSGNTIYF
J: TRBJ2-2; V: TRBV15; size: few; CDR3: CATSRLLSGELFF
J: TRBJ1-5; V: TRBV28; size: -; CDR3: CASSFGGTGPKSPPQHF
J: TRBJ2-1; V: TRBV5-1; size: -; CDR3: CASSLAATQAYNEQFF
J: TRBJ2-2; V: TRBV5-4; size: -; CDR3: CASSLGTSTGELFF
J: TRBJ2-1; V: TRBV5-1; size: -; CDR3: CASSPLLAGGLVYNEQFF
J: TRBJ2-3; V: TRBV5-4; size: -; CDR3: CASSSGKREGLNTQYF
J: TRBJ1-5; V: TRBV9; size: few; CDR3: CASSLGQGSNQPQHF
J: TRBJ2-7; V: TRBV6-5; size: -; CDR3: CASKGGTYEQYF
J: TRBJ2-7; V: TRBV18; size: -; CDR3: CASSPSRGSYEQYF
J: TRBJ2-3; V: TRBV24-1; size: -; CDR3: CATSESSGLTDTQYF
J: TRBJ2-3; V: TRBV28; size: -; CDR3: CASSSRLAGTSTDTQYF
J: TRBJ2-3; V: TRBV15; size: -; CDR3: CATSRVMSTDTQYF
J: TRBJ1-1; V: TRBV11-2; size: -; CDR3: CASLSHTGGTEAFF
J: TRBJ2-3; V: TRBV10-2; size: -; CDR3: CASTDRTSGATDTQYF
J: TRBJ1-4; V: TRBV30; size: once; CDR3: CAWNVPGQINEKLFF